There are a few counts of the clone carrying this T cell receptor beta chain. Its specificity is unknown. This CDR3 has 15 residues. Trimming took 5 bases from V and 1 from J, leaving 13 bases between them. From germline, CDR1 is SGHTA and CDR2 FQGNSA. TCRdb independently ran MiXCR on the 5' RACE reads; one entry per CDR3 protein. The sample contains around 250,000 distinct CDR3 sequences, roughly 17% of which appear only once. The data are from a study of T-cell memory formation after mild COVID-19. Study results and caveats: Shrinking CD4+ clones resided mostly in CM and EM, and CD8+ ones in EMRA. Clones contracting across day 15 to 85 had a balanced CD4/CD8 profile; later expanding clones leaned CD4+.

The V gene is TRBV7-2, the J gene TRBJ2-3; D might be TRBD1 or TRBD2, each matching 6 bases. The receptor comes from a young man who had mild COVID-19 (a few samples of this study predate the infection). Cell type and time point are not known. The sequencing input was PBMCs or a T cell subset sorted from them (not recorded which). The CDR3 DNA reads TGTGCCAGCAGCGTACAGGGAGGAGGCACAGATACGCAGTATTTT. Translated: CASSVQGGGTDTQYF.